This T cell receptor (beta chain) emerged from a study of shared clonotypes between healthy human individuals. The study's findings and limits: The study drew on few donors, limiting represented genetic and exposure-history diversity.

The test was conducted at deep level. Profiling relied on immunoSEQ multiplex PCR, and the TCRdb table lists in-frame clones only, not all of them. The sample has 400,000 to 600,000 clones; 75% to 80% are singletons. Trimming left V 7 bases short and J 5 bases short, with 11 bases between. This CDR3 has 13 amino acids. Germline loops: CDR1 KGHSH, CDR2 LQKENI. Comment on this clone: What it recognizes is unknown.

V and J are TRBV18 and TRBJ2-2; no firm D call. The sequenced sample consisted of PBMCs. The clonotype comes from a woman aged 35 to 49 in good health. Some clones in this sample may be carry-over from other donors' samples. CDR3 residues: CASLAQSTGELFF. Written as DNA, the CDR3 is TGTGCCAGCTTAGCACAGAGTACCGGGGAGCTGTTTTTT.